This TCR beta chain was captured in a study of T cell changes during pregnancy in multiple sclerosis. Sequenced by immunoSEQ multiplex PCR; TCRdb stores in-frame clones only, minus some. Of 40,000 or so clones listed, 90% to 95% are singletons. Germline V gene data show CDR1 as GTSNPN and CDR2 as SVGIG (reference sequence). The CDR3 has 15 amino acids. The ends were cut back, 1 base at V and 2 bases at J, with 14 bases in the middle. Sample: CD8+ T cells from peripheral blood mononuclear cells, taken in the second trimester of pregnancy. This chain links TRBV30 with TRBJ2-5; D call uncertain. The receptor's source is a female donor with multiple sclerosis, enrolled in a pregnancy study. DNA for the CDR3: TGTGCCTGGAGTGGCCCCCCAGGCCAACAAGAGACCCAGTACTTC. Translated: CAWSGPPGQQETQYF.